Listed below are T cell receptor beta chains from one sample, sequenced in a study of CD8+CD57+ T cells in acquired aplastic anemia. MiXCR was run by TCRdb on the reads, yielding one entry per CDR3 protein. The table includes fewer than 250,000 distinct CDR3 sequences, 47% detected once. Specimen: sorted CD4+, CD8+, or CD8+CD57+ T cells (not recorded which) from PBMCs. The receptors derive from a human donor with aplastic anemia. Each CDR3 is given with its conserved first and last residue. Each record gives: J gene, clone size, V gene, D gene, CDR3 DNA, CDR3 protein. A D gene is named only where the DNA matches it firmly. Clone size is not always given. Where it is, it says once, few, many or a class for expanded clones.

TRBJ1-2,NA,TRBV18,NA,TGTGCCAGCTCACCACGGAGGGGAGGCTACACCTTC,CASSPRRGGYTF
TRBJ2-2,NA,TRBV2,NA,TGTGCCAGCAGGGACCACCGTAGGGACACCGGGGAGCTGTTTTTT,CASRDHRRDTGELFF
TRBJ2-4,many,TRBV25-1,TRBD2,TGTGCCAGCAGTGAAGATCTGGGAGGGCGGAACATTCAGTACTTC,CASSEDLGGRNIQYF
TRBJ1-1,many,TRBV6-1,NA,TGTGCCAGCAGTGAAGGGGGCGAGAACACTGAAGCTTTCTTT,CASSEGGENTEAFF
TRBJ1-1,NA,TRBV20-1,TRBD1,TGCAGTGCTAGAGGTTACGACAGGGGAGCTTTCTTT,CSARGYDRGAFF
TRBJ2-2,NA,TRBV27,NA,TGTGCCAGCAGTCTCCGAGCAGGGTCCGGGGAGCTGTTTTTT,CASSLRAGSGELFF
TRBJ2-7,NA,TRBV28,TRBD2,TGTGCCAGCAGCCCGGGACTAGCGGGAGGGCGCAAATACGAGCAGTACTTC,CASSPGLAGGRKYEQYF
TRBJ1-3,NA,TRBV9,TRBD1,TGTGCCAGCAGCGTGAGCCCAGGGACAGCGGTAGACACCATATATTTT,CASSVSPGTAVDTIYF
TRBJ2-2,NA,TRBV7-9,NA,TGTGCCAGCAGCCCACCCGGCGGCCCCGGGGAGCTGTTTTTT,CASSPPGGPGELFF
TRBJ2-7,NA,TRBV20-1,NA,TGCAGTGCTAGGGCCCCAAGGGACGGAACCTACGAGCAGTACTTC,CSARAPRDGTYEQYF
TRBJ1-6,many,TRBV7-9,NA,TGTGCCAGCAGCCTCGGCGACAGTGAGCATTCACCCCTCCACTTT,CASSLGDSEHSPLHF
TRBJ2-7,NA,TRBV11-1,TRBD2,TGTGCCAGCAGCACAAGCGGGAGGGAGAGGTACGAGCAGTACTTC,CASSTSGRERYEQYF
TRBJ2-7,NA,TRBV6-4,TRBD2,TGTGCCAGCAGTTACCGGCCTAGCGGGGGGTACGAGCAGTACTTC,CASSYRPSGGYEQYF
TRBJ2-1,many,TRBV15,NA,TGTGCCACCAGCAGAGAATCGGGAGACTACAATGAGCAGTTCTTC,CATSRESGDYNEQFF
TRBJ2-6,NA,TRBV5-6,TRBD2,TGTGCCAGCAGCTTTACTAGCGGGGTCCTCTCTGGGGCCAACGTCCTGACTTTC,CASSFTSGVLSGANVLTF
TRBJ2-7,many,TRBV5-8,NA,TGTGCCAGCAGCCCATGGGGCGGGAACTTCGAGCAGTACTTC,CASSPWGGNFEQYF
TRBJ2-3,NA,TRBV20-1,NA,TGCAGTGCCGGAGGTCCCCAAGGCCTCACAGATACGCAGTATTTT,CSAGGPQGLTDTQYF
TRBJ2-7,NA,TRBV20-1,TRBD2,TGCAGTGCTAGAGAGCGGGGGGTCCCAGCGGAGCAGTACTTC,CSARERGVPAEQYF